The 30 T cell receptor beta chains in this list originate from one sample, sequenced in a study of shared clonotypes between healthy human individuals. Assay: immunoSEQ multiplex PCR; the TCRdb copy retains only in-frame clones and omits some. This table has about 2,500,000 clones, approximately 94% appearing once. Sequenced input: naive CD4+ T cells sorted from blood. This sample's subset: CD45RA+ positively selected. The receptors derive from a man between 18 and 35 years old in good health.

The chain joins TRBV7-9 to TRBJ2-3; the D call may be TRBD1 or TRBD2 (6 bases each). Germline V CDR1 and CDR2: SEHNR, FQNEAQ (reference sequence). V gave up 2 bases and J gave up 0 bases, with 12 bases separating them. The CDR3 sequence is 16 residues long. CDR3 protein: CASSLWGASSTDTQYF. The CDR3, as DNA: TGTGCCAGCAGCTTATGGGGGGCCTCTAGCACAGATACGCAGTATTTT.

In DNA form, the CDR3 reads TGTGCCAGCGGGGAACGAGCGGGATTTTCCTACGAGCAGTACTTC. This sequence encodes CASGERAGFSYEQYF. The chain combines TRBV6-5 with TRBJ2-7; TRBD2 matches at 7 bases. V shed 8 bases and J 1 base; nucleotides not matched to a gene: 11. Germline V gene sequence: CDR1 MNHEY, CDR2 SVGAGI. The CDR3 consists of 15 residues.

The chain has TRBV27 and TRBJ1-3; unclear D gene. V gave up 0 bases and J gave up 1 base, with 13 bases separating them. The germline CDR1 and CDR2 sequences are MNHEY and SMNVEV (reference sequence). This CDR3 has 17 residues. In DNA form, the CDR3 reads TGTGCCAGCAGTTTATCGGGCAGGTTGAGTTCTGGAAACACCATATATTTT. Its translation is CASSLSGRLSSGNTIYF.

This clone was counted a single time. Different DNA sequences within this sample yield the same CDR3. The chain carries TRBV2 and TRBJ1-5; 7 bases align to TRBD1. Germline CDR1 is SNHLY and CDR2 is FYNNEI. Germline trimming cut 6 bases from V and 0 bases from J; bases unmatched to any gene: 5. This CDR3 has 15 amino acids. The CDR3 sequence is CASSPDRASNQPQHF. CDR3 in DNA: TGTGCCAGCAGCCCTGACAGGGCTAGCAATCAGCCCCAGCATTTT.

This clone was counted once. The chain links TRBV7-3 to TRBJ1-1, with D maybe TRBD1 (5 bases). CDR1 and CDR2 from the germline V gene are SGHTA and FQGTGA. Trimming took off 5 bases at V and 0 bases at J, with 10 bases between the two ends. The CDR3 loop spans 14 amino acids. CDR3 in DNA: TGTGCCAGCAGCCCAACAGGCATGAACACTGAAGCTTTCTTT. Translating it yields CASSPTGMNTEAFF.

CDR3 nucleotides: TGTGCCTGGAGCGGGAGGAACGAGCAGTACTTC. Amino acid sequence: CAWSGRNEQYF. This chain links TRBV30 with TRBJ2-5; 7 nucleotides line up with TRBD2. Judging by the DNA end, TRBJ2-7 fits better; the J call may be wrong. The CDR3 loop spans 11 amino acids. From germline, CDR1 is GTSNPN and CDR2 SVGIG (reference sequence).

The rearrangement uses TRBV10-3 and TRBJ2-6, with 7 bases identical to TRBD1. Germline V gives CDR1 ENHRY, CDR2 SYGVKD. The CDR3 is 16 residues long. Trimming took 5 bases from V and 2 from J; bases not matched to a gene: 6. The CDR3 DNA follows: TGTGCCATCAGTCCCAAAACAGGGGCTGGGGCCAACGTCCTGACTTTC. This codes for CAISPKTGAGANVLTF.

The gene calls are TRBV6-1 and TRBJ1-5, with a weak D call TRBD1 (5 bases). The CDR3 covers 15 residues. The germline V gene has CDR1 MNHNS and CDR2 SASEGT. With 6 bases removed from V and 6 bases from J, the gap between germline ends came to 18 bases. CDR3 amino acids: CASSPPGGIGQPQHF. The CDR3 nucleotides are TGTGCCAGCAGCCCCCCTGGGGGGATCGGTCAGCCCCAGCATTTT.

This chain links TRBV28 with TRBJ2-5, with D perhaps TRBD1 or TRBD2 (5 bases each). V lost 8 bases and J lost 2, with 15 bases in between. This CDR3 is built from 14 residues. Germline CDR1 is MDHEN and CDR2 is SYDVKM. The CDR3 nucleotides read TGTGCCAGCCATATCTCAGGGAGACAAGAGACCCAGTACTTC. Its protein is CASHISGRQETQYF. Looking up the rest from reference TRBV28 and TRBJ2-5 gives the full variable domain: DVKVTQSSRYLVKRTGEKVFLECVQDMDHENMFWYRQDPGLGLRLIYFSYDVKMKEKGDIPEGYSVSREKKERFSLILESASTNQTSMYLCASHISGRQETQYFGPGTRLLVL.

The V call is TRBV6-1, the J call TRBJ2-5, with 8 bases matching TRBD1. The CDR3 loop spans 14 amino acids. Trimming took 6 bases from V and 6 from J; bases not matched to a gene: 9. Germline lookup yields CDR1 MNHNS and CDR2 SASEGT. This CDR3 is CASSPLDRVKTQYF. As DNA, the CDR3 is TGTGCCAGCAGCCCCCTGGACAGGGTAAAGACCCAGTACTTC.

The chain joins TRBV29-1 to TRBJ1-5; the D gene is possibly TRBD1 (6 bases). The CDR3 spans 13 residues. V dropped 3 bases and J dropped 4 bases, with 10 bases sitting between them. Germline CDR1 reads SQVTM; CDR2 reads ANQGSEA. CDR3 residues: CSVEGGPNQPQHF. The CDR3 region has the DNA TGCAGCGTTGAGGGGGGGCCAAATCAGCCCCAGCATTTT.

V gene TRBV30 combines with J gene TRBJ1-3; no definite D call. Trimming took off 0 bases at V and 0 bases at J, with 6 bases between the two ends. This CDR3 is 14 amino acids long. Germline loops: CDR1 GTSNPN, CDR2 SVGIG (reference sequence). The CDR3 DNA reads TGTGCCTGGAGTGTAACTGACTCTGGAAACACCATATATTTT. Translation: CAWSVTDSGNTIYF.

The V call is TRBV5-1, the J call TRBJ2-7, with a weak D call TRBD1 (6 bases). V lost 0 bases and J 2 bases, leaving 9 bases between the germline ends. The CDR3 contains 14 residues. Germline V gives CDR1 SGHRS, CDR2 YFSETQ. CDR3 region: CASSLVWGPYEQYF. For the CDR3, the DNA is TGCGCCAGCAGCTTGGTCTGGGGGCCCTACGAGCAGTACTTC.

The chain combines TRBV18 with TRBJ1-3; unclear D gene. Germline CDR1 and CDR2: KGHSH and LQKENI. The V gene lost 3 bases and the J gene lost 0 bases, with 9 bases spanning the gap. This CDR3 contains 15 residues. The CDR3 loop is CASSPPSASGNTIYF. As DNA, the CDR3 is TGTGCCAGCTCACCCCCGTCAGCCTCTGGAAACACCATATATTTT.

As regards this clone: The same CDR3 can be traced to other DNA sequences in this sample. The CDR3 nucleotides read TGCGCCAGCAGCTTAGGACTGGGGGAGACCCAGTACTTC. It codes for CASSLGLGETQYF. The rearrangement joins TRBV5-1 to TRBJ2-5; TRBD2 might be the D (5 bases). Germline values: CDR1 SGHRS, CDR2 YFSETQ. This CDR3 contains 13 residues. V gave up 2 bases and J gave up 5 bases, with 10 bases separating them.

V is TRBV6-6 and J is TRBJ2-7, with TRBD2 matching 7 bases. Trimming at V came to 7 bases and at J to 0 bases, leaving 6 bases not matched to a gene. Germline CDR1 MNHNY, CDR2 SVGAGI (reference sequence). The CDR3 runs to 14 residues. The CDR3 region is CASIGTIDSYEQYF. Written as DNA, the CDR3 is TGTGCCAGCATCGGGACTATAGACTCCTACGAGCAGTACTTC.

The V call is TRBV6-5, the J call TRBJ1-1; 8 bases line up with TRBD1. Germline V gene sequence: CDR1 MNHEY, CDR2 SVGAGI. Trimming cost V 5 bases and J 4 bases; bases outside gene matches: 6. This CDR3 contains 14 residues. The CDR3 region has the DNA TGTGCCAGCAGTCAGGGGGCTTCGGGCACTGAAGCTTTCTTT. It is translated as CASSQGASGTEAFF.

The chain combines TRBV5-6 with TRBJ1-1; 11 nucleotides match TRBD1. The CDR3 length is 18 residues. V shed 4 bases, J shed 0 bases, and the junction held 11 bases outside the gene matches. Germline V gene lookup returns CDR1 SGHDT and CDR2 YYEEEE. CDR3 nucleotides: TGTGCCAGCAGCCCAAGGACAGGGGGCCTCTTCATGAACACTGAAGCTTTCTTT. Translation: CASSPRTGGLFMNTEAFF.

Notes on this clone: The same CDR3 can be traced to other DNA sequences in this sample. CDR3 amino acids: CASSPRGSTDTQYF. The CDR3 nucleotides are TGTGCCAGCAGCCCTAGAGGTAGCACAGATACGCAGTATTTT. The V and J genes are TRBV7-9 and TRBJ2-3; no reliable D call. Trimming cost V 5 bases and J 0 bases, with 9 bases left between them. The CDR3 extends over 14 amino acids. CDR1 SEHNR and CDR2 FQNEAQ come from the germline V gene (reference sequence).

V and J are TRBV5-1 and TRBJ2-5, with 9 positions matching TRBD2. This CDR3 has 15 amino acids. With 0 bases clipped from V and 5 bases from J, the junction kept 5 bases outside the gene matches. The germline gives CDR1 SGHRS, CDR2 YFSETQ. The CDR3 loop is CASSLGSSGVETQYF. The CDR3 DNA sequence: TGCGCCAGCAGCTTGGGATCTAGCGGGGTTGAGACCCAGTACTTC.

The chain has TRBV6-6 and TRBJ1-6; a weak D match, TRBD1 (5 bases). Between the trimmed V and J ends, which lost 8 bases and 6 bases, there was a span of 14 bases. Germline lookup yields CDR1 MNHNY and CDR2 SVGAGI (reference sequence). The CDR3 loop spans 14 amino acids. CDR3: CASLTSGINSPLHF. In nucleotides, the CDR3 is TGTGCCAGCCTCACTTCAGGGATTAATTCACCCCTCCACTTT.

V usage is TRBV20-1 and J usage is TRBJ1-1; D perhaps matches TRBD1 (5 bases). CDR1 is DFQATT and CDR2 is SNEGSKA in the germline V gene (reference sequence). The CDR3 extends over 11 amino acids. The V end was cut by 8 bases, the J end by 2 bases, with 9 bases between. The CDR3 DNA reads TGCAGTACCGGGGGAAACACTGAAGCTTTCTTT. It yields the protein CSTGGNTEAFF.

Turning to this clone: This CDR3 is also generated by other DNA sequences in the sample. J is TRBJ1-6 and V is TRBV7-2; the D gene is possibly TRBD1 (5 bases). V dropped 5 bases and J dropped 7 bases, with 9 bases sitting between them. CDR1 is SGHTA and CDR2 is FQGNSA in the germline V gene. There are 13 residues in the CDR3. In DNA form, the CDR3 reads TGTGCCAGCAGCCCGGGGACCAATTCACCCCTCCACTTT. It translates to CASSPGTNSPLHF. Filled out from reference TRBV7-2 and TRBJ1-6, the complete variable domain reads GAGVSQSPSNKVTEKGKDVELRCDPISGHTALYWYRQSLGQGLEFLIYFQGNSAPDKSGLPSDRFSAERTGGSVSTLTIQRTQQEDSAVYLCASSPGTNSPLHFGNGTRLTVT.

This rearrangement joins TRBV27 to TRBJ1-1; 7 bases line up with TRBD1. CDR1 is MNHEY, CDR2 SMNVEV, per germline (reference sequence). The CDR3 runs 15 residues. The ends lost 5 bases at V and 5 bases at J; junction bases unmatched: 11. CDR3 coding DNA: TGTGCCAGCAGTCCGTCCGACAGGGTGGGTACTGAAGCTTTCTTT. This translates into CASSPSDRVGTEAFF.

The chain joins TRBV6-4 to TRBJ1-6, with D perhaps TRBD1 (6 bases). The CDR3 contains 17 residues. The V and J ends lost 2 bases and 5 bases respectively, with 16 bases between them. From germline, CDR1 is MRHNA and CDR2 SNTAGT. In DNA form, the CDR3 reads TGTGCCAGCAGTGACCCGAGCCGGACAGCCCATAATTCACCCCTCCACTTT. It codes for CASSDPSRTAHNSPLHF.

The J gene is TRBJ2-7, the V gene TRBV10-2; no reliable D call. The CDR3 is made up of 15 amino acids. CDR1 and CDR2 from the germline V gene are WSHSY and SAAADI. V shed 2 bases and J shed 3 bases, with 14 bases lying between them. The CDR3 is CASSEPGMPFYEQYF. Here the CDR3 DNA reads TGCGCCAGCAGTGAGCCCGGCATGCCTTTCTACGAGCAGTACTTC.

The CDR3 DNA reads as TGTGCCAGTAGTATCCTAGCGGGAGGGCCTGACGAGCAGTACTTC. It is translated as CASSILAGGPDEQYF. The chain couples TRBV19 to TRBJ2-7, with TRBD2 matching over 12 bases. V was pared by 3 bases and J by 5 bases, with 5 bases of the junction left unmatched. Germline CDR1 and CDR2: LNHDA and SQIVND (reference sequence). CDR3 size: 15 residues.

With regard to this clone: At the DNA level, this CDR3 is encoded by other sequences in the same sample as well. V gene TRBV18 combines with J gene TRBJ1-4; tentative D call: TRBD1 (5 bases). V shed 2 bases and J shed 5 bases, with 9 bases lying between them. The CDR3 is 14 residues long. Looked up from germline, CDR1 is KGHSH and CDR2 is LQKENI. As DNA, the CDR3 is TGTGCCAGCTCACCAGGGGCCTTAAATGAAAAACTGTTTTTT. Translated: CASSPGALNEKLFF.

This clone was seen once. The V and J genes are TRBV11-2 and TRBJ2-2, with 9 bases identical to TRBD1. The CDR3 runs 16 residues. Per germline, CDR1 SGHAT and CDR2 FQNNGV. The ends lost 1 base at V and 4 bases at J; junction bases unmatched: 4. The CDR3 protein is CASSLVAQGATGELFF. The CDR3 bases are TGTGCCAGCAGCTTAGTTGCACAGGGGGCCACCGGGGAGCTGTTTTTT. Variable domain in full (rest from reference TRBV11-2 and TRBJ2-2): EAGVAQSPRYKIIEKRQSVAFWCNPISGHATLYWYQQILGQGPKLLIQFQNNGVVDDSQLPKDRFSAERLKGVDSTLKIQPAKLEDSAVYLCASSLVAQGATGELFFGEGSRLTVL.

The rearrangement uses TRBV6-5 and TRBJ1-1; D is ambiguous. The germline V gene has CDR1 MNHEY and CDR2 SVGAGI. The CDR3 runs 13 residues. Deletions cut 8 bases from V and 5 bases from J, with 15 bases between. The CDR3 DNA reads as TGTGCCAGCTGGATTGGGGTGGGGACTGAAGCTTTCTTT. Translated: CASWIGVGTEAFF.